This TCR beta chain originates from a study of blood T cell repertoires in COVID-19. As for the study in general: Samples representing acute and convalescent COVID-19 were sourced from the United States, Italy and Spain. Nucleic acid was either cDNA or gDNA, and it came from T cells, B-cell-depleted T cells, or PBMCs.

Per the germline V gene, CDR1 is SNHLY and CDR2 is FYNNEI. V lost 4 bases and J lost 7, with 13 bases in between. There are 13 residues in the CDR3. Per the original data handling: Estimation of nucleated cell counts relied on the amplification of reference gene primers. Clones were sequenced by immunoSEQ multiplex PCR, and TCRdb holds only the in-frame ones, with some missing. That table supplies the V and J calls and clone size; D and trimming were determined from the DNA. The sample includes approximately 100,000 clones, roughly 92% of them seen just once. The sequenced sample consisted of peripheral blood. This clonotype was sampled from a man aged 70 or older with acute or convalescent COVID-19. The chain has TRBV2 and TRBJ1-1; D gene unclear. The CDR3 nucleotides read TGTGCCAGCAGTGGTAACGGGAAGCTTGAAGCTTTCTTT. Protein product: CASSGNGKLEAFF.